This T cell receptor beta chain was documented in a study of T cells after yellow fever vaccination. At the level of the study: Those fractions that held only low numbers of cells were prepared using the SMART-Seq v4 Ultra Low Input RNA kit. Study conclusions and caveats: Abundant bulk-derived clonotypes could contaminate FACS-sorted repertoires. The booster response re-showed most primary clones: roughly 97% CD4, approximately 90% CD8.

TCRdb redid the calling of the 5' RACE reads with MiXCR, one entry per CDR3 protein. The sample consists of some 350,000 distinct CDR3 sequences, approximately 5.7% of them appearing once. This clonotype was recorded many times. What it recognizes is unknown. This CDR3 is 13 amino acids long. The V end was cut by 4 bases, the J end by 0 bases, with 7 bases between. Germline V gene sequence: CDR1 MDHEN, CDR2 SYDVKM. The chain recombines TRBV28 with TRBJ2-7; D not certain. Source: PBMCs, taken 5 days after the yellow fever booster vaccination. The TCR originated in a man aged 25 to 40 who received the YFV17D yellow fever vaccine. CDR3 in DNA: TGTGCCAGCAGTTATGCCAGCTCCTACGAGCAGTACTTC. It encodes CASSYASSYEQYF. The variable domain in full, with the rest retrieved from reference TRBV28 and TRBJ2-7, is DVKVTQSSRYLVKRTGEKVFLECVQDMDHENMFWYRQDPGLGLRLIYFSYDVKMKEKGDIPEGYSVSREKKERFSLILESASTNQTSMYLCASSYASSYEQYFGPGTRLTVT.